This TCR beta chain was identified during a study of blood T cell repertoires in COVID-19. For the study at large: Donors in the United States, Italy and Spain gave samples during acute or convalescent COVID-19.

V gave up 4 bases and J gave up 9 bases; unmatched junction bases: 8. Germline V CDR1 and CDR2: SGHDT, YYEEEE. CDR3 length: 14 amino acids. Seattle's enrolled individuals joined amid active infection and were then monitored longitudinally. TCRdb keeps only in-frame clones here, not all; method: immunoSEQ multiplex PCR. The sample holds about 350,000 clones, roughly 87% seen once. The TCR comes from a woman aged 60-70 years with COVID-19, enrolled during active disease. The gene calls are TRBV5-6 and TRBJ2-1; TRBD1 matches 9 bases. The sample comprised peripheral blood. The CDR3, as DNA: TGTGCCAGCAGCCCGGACAGGGGTTTTGGTGAGCAGTTCTTC. Protein sequence: CASSPDRGFGEQFF.